The present T cell receptor (beta chain) was sequenced within a study of shared T cell receptors in the human thymus. The germline V gene encodes CDR1 WSHSY and CDR2 SAAADI. Trimming removed 3 bases from V and 2 bases from J, with 8 bases in between. The CDR3 extends over 13 amino acids. Method: immunoSEQ multiplex PCR; TCRdb's copy keeps in-frame clones and lacks some. The data show under 700,000 clones, around 78% seen once. The data also belong to a second study, concerning human thymus T cells. As reported in that work: Thymic samples were excised during corrective heart operations. Related research described thymic repertoires that were highly overlapping among unrelated individuals.

The specimen was thymocytes. The receptor was isolated from a boy under two years old with a congenital heart defect. V usage is TRBV10-2 and J usage is TRBJ2-7; D possibly corresponds to TRBD2 (5 bases). CDR3 in DNA: TGCGCCAGCAGTGACGGGGAGCCCTACGAGCAGTACTTC. This translates into CASSDGEPYEQYF.